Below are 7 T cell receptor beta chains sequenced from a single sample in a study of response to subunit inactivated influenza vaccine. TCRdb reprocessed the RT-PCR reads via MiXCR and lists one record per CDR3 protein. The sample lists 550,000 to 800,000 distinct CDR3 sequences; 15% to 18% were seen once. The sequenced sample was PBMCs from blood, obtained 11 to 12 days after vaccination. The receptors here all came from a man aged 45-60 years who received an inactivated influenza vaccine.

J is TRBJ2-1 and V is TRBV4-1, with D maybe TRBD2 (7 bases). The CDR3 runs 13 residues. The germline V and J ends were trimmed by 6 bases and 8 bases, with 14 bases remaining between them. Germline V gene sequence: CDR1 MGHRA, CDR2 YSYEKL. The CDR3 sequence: CASRRGPRDEQFF. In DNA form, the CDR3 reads TGCGCCAGCAGGCGGGGGCCCAGGGATGAGCAGTTCTTC.

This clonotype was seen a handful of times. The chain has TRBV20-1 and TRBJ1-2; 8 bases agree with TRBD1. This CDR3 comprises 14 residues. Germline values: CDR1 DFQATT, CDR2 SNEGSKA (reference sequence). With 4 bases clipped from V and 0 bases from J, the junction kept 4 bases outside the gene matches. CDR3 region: CSAIRQGTNYGYTF. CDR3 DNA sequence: TGCAGTGCTATAAGACAGGGGACTAACTATGGCTACACCTTC.

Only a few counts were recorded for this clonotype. The CDR3 loop is CASSPVVSSPLHF. The DNA for the CDR3 is TGTGCCAGCAGCCCAGTGGTGAGCTCACCCCTCCACTTT. The V gene is TRBV3-1, the J gene TRBJ1-6; no clear D. Trimming took 4 bases from V and 10 from J, leaving 11 bases between them. The CDR3 length is 13 residues. The V gene's germline CDR1 is LGHDT and CDR2 YNNKEL (reference sequence).

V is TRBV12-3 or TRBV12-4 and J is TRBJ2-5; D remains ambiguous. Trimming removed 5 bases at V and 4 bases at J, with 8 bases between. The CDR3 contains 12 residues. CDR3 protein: CASSHLLETQYF. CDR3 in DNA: TGTGCCAGCAGTCACCTCCTAGAGACCCAGTACTTC.

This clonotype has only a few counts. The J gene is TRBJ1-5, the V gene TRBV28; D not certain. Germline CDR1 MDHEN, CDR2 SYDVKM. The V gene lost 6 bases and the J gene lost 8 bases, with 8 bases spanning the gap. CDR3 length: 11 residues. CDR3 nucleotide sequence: TGTGCCAGCAGCGCCGGCGAGCCCCAGCATTTT. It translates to CASSAGEPQHF.

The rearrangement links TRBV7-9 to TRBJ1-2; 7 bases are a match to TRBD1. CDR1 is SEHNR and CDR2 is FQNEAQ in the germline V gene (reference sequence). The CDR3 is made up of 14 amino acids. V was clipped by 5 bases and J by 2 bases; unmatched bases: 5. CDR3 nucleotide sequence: TGTGCCAGCAGCCCTCAGGGGGGAAACTATGGCTACACCTTC. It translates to CASSPQGGNYGYTF.

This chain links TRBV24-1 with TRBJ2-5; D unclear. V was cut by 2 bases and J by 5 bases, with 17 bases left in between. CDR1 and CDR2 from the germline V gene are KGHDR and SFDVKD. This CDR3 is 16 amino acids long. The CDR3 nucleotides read TGTGCCACCAGTGATTCACATACTCGGAGTAGGGAGACCCAGTACTTC. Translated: CATSDSHTRSRETQYF.